This T cell receptor (beta chain) was sequenced during a study of radiotherapy plus CTLA-4 blockade in lung cancer. Study in general: Patients showed objective responses in about 20% of cases, and disease control was achieved by under 35%.

Using immunoSEQ multiplex PCR, the repertoire was profiled, and TCRdb retains in-frame clones only, with some absent. This table has about 110,000 clones, about 84% appearing once. This clone occurred once. What it binds is unknown. Chemo-refractory metastatic non-small-cell lung cancer patients underwent focal radiation alongside CTLA-4 blockade with ipilimumab. Broader study findings: In blood, TCR clones derived from the tumor expanded after radiotherapy plus ipilimumab. The best prediction of response reportedly came from early blood T cell clone dynamics, with interferon-beta.

The CDR3 runs to 13 residues. Germline CDR1 is SGHNT and CDR2 is YYREEE (reference sequence). Between the trimmed V and J ends, which lost 4 bases and 4 bases, there was a span of 8 bases. The specimen comprised peripheral blood, sampled from a patient treated with radiotherapy plus ipilimumab. The chain employs TRBV5-4 and TRBJ2-2, with D possibly being TRBD1 (5 bases). This receptor was identified in a human donor with non-small cell lung cancer that progressed on radiotherapy plus ipilimumab. Some clones in this sample may be carry-over from other donors' samples. As DNA, the CDR3 is TGTGCCAGCAGCATTGACAGCACCGGGGAGCTGTTTTTT. This sequence encodes CASSIDSTGELFF.